This T cell receptor (beta chain) emerged from a study of shared clonotypes between healthy human individuals. Study as a whole: The donor group consisted of a couple of women and a few men, aged 18 to 49.

Per sorted-subset replicate PCR, input was around 200 ng DNA, representing about 32,000 T cell genomes. Method: immunoSEQ multiplex PCR; TCRdb's copy keeps in-frame clones and lacks some. There are some 680,000 clones in the sample; 60% to 75% occur only once, and around 1.8% lies in the top ten. The J segment lost 7 bases and the V segment lost 0 bases, leaving 10 bases of the junction unmatched. CDR1 is LNHDA and CDR2 is SQIVND in the germline V gene (reference sequence). The CDR3 is 17 amino acids. Sequencing input: memory CD4+ T cells sorted from blood. The subset here: CD45RA-negative fraction. The TCR comes from a woman aged 25 to 39 in good health. This chain uses TRBV19 with TRBJ2-1, with 9 positions matching TRBD2. The CDR3 region is CASSIDSSRGRGNEQFF. The CDR3 nucleotides read TGTGCCAGTAGTATAGATTCCTCCCGCGGGAGGGGTAATGAGCAGTTCTTC.